This T cell receptor (beta chain) was recorded in a study of cytomegalovirus exposure and HLA in healthy donors. Donors had nominal health at sampling but likely had unrecorded immune exposures. CDR1 SGHTS and CDR2 YDEGEE come from the germline V gene. The CDR3 is made up of 15 amino acids. J was trimmed by 3 bases and V by 4 bases; bases with no gene match: 6. With 60 Vbeta and 13 Jbeta primers, the PCR was carried out. Profiled with immunoSEQ multiplex PCR; TCRdb holds only in-frame clones, not every one. Of some 150,000 clones in the sample, more than 70% were seen once. Notes on this clone: Its antigen is not known.

Study-wide results and caveats: Reported findings show TCR beta sequences accurately forecast HLA-A and HLA-B alleles in most subjects. Analysis performed later showed TCR beta chains linked to HLA being more clonally expanded than equally common others.

The V call is TRBV5-8, the J call TRBJ2-2; TRBD2 matches 7 bases. Source material: PBMCs. The source is a male donor in good health and CMV-seronegative. This CDR3 reads CASSVASGYTGELFF. For the CDR3, the DNA is TGTGCCAGCAGCGTCGCTAGCGGATACACCGGGGAGCTGTTTTTT.